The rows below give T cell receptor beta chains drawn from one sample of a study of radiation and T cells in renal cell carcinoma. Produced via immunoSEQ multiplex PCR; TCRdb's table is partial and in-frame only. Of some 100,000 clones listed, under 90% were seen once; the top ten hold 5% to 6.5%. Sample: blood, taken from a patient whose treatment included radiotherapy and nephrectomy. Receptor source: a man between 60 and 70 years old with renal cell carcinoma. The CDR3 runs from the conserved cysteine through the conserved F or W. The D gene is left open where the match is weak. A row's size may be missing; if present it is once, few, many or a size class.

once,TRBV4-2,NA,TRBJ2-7,TGTGCCAGCAGCCAGGGCTTAGGGGAGAGCTCCTACGAGCAGTACTTC,CASSQGLGESSYEQYF
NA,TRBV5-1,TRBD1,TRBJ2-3,TGCGCCAGCAGCGACCTCCGGGACAGAAGCACAGATACGCAGTATTTT,CASSDLRDRSTDTQYF
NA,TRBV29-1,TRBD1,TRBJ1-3,TGCAGCGCTGGAGACAGGGGGCGAAACACCATATATTTT,CSAGDRGRNTIYF
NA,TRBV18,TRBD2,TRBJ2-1,TGTGCCAGCTCACCAAGGACACGACTAGCGGGAACGGATGAGCAGTTCTTC,CASSPRTRLAGTDEQFF
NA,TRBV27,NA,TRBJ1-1,TGTGCCGCATCGGGGGGCTATGAAGCTTTCTTT,CAASGGYEAFF
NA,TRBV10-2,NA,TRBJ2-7,TGCGCCAGCGGAGGGATCAGCTCCTACGAGCAGTACTTC,CASGGISSYEQYF
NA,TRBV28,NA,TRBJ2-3,TGTGCCAGCAGTTTACGGGTTAGCACAGATACGCAGTATTTT,CASSLRVSTDTQYF
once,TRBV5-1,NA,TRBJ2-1,TGCGCCAGCAGCTTGCCGGGGATGAGCAATGAGCAGTTCTTC,CASSLPGMSNEQFF
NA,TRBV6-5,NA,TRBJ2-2,TGTGCCAGCAGTTCGTCTGCGGTCGGGGAGCTGTTTTTT,CASSSSAVGELFF
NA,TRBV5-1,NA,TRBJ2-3,TGCGCCAGCAGCTTCATGACCATACCCCCCATCGCAGATACGCAGTATTTT,CASSFMTIPPIADTQYF
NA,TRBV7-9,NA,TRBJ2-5,TGTGCCAGCAGCTTACAGGCAGGGGTTGGAGAGACCCAGTACTTC,CASSLQAGVGETQYF
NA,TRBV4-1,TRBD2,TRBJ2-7,TGCGCCAGCCGCTTGTTTCTGGTCGGAAGCGGGAGGGCGGGCGAGCAGTACTTC,CASRLFLVGSGRAGEQYF
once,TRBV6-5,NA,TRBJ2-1,TGTGCCAGCAGACTCGATCCCTCCTACAATGAGCAGTTCTTC,CASRLDPSYNEQFF
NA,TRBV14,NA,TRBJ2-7,TGTGCCAGCAGCCAAGCCGGGGCCGGCGGATCAACGGGGCAGTACTTC,CASSQAGAGGSTGQYF
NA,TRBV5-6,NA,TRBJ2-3,TGTGCCAGCAGCTTGACACAGACTAGCACAGATACGCAGTATTTT,CASSLTQTSTDTQYF
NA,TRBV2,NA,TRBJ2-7,TGTGCCAGCAGAGTCCAGGGGTTAGCGACGAAGCAGTACTTC,CASRVQGLATKQYF
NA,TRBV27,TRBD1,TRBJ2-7,TGTGCCAGCCGAGCGTTCGGATCCGGGACAGGGACGTGGCCAAGCTCCTACGAGCAGTACTTC,CASRAFGSGTGTWPSSYEQYF
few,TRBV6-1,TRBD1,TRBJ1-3,TGTGCCAGCAGTGATCCGGGGAGACAGGGAGTATTATCTGGAAACACCATATATTTT,CASSDPGRQGVLSGNTIYF
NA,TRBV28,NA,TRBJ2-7,TGTGCCAGCAGTTTCCCTCTTATGGGGGCTCGGAACTACGAGCAGTACTTC,CASSFPLMGARNYEQYF
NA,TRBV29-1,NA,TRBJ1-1,TGCAGCGTGAATAGGATGAACACTGAAGCTTTCTTT,CSVNRMNTEAFF
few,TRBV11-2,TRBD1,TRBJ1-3,TGTGCCAGCAGCCCACAGGGGGTCCCTGGAAACACCATATATTTT,CASSPQGVPGNTIYF
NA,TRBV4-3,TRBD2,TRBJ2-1,TGCGCCAGCAGCCAAGAGCCTAGCGGGGTAGACTACAATGAGCAGTTCTTC,CASSQEPSGVDYNEQFF
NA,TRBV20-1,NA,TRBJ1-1,TGCAGTGCTAGAGGGAACACTGAAGCTTTCTTT,CSARGNTEAFF
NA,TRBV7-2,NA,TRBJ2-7,TGTGCCAGCAGCTTATACGGGGCTTACTACGAGCAGTACTTC,CASSLYGAYYEQYF
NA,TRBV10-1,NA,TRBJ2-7,TGCGCCAGCAGTGAGGTTGGGAACGAGCAGTACTTC,CASSEVGNEQYF
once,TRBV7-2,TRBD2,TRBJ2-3,TGTGCCAGCAGCCAGGGACTAGCGGCTACAGATACGCAGTATTTT,CASSQGLAATDTQYF
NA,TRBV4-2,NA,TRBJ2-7,TGTGCCAGCAGCCAAGAGAACAAGTACGAGCAGTACTTC,CASSQENKYEQYF
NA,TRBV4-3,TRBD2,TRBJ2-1,TGCGCCAGCAGCCAAGTAAACAGCGGGAGGGCCGCTGGGTGGAATGAGCAGTTCTTC,CASSQVNSGRAAGWNEQFF
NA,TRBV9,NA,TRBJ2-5,TGTGCCAGCAGCGTGTCACAGGGAAGAGGGGAGACCCAGTACTTC,CASSVSQGRGETQYF
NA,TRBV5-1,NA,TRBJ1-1,TGCGCCAGCAGCTTTGCAGAGAACACTGAAGCTTTCTTT,CASSFAENTEAFF
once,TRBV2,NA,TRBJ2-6,TGTGCCAGCCGCCTTGGGCAGATCTCTGGGGCCAACGTCCTGACTTTC,CASRLGQISGANVLTF
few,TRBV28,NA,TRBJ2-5,TGTGCCAGCAGTTTGACCGACAACCAAGAGACCCAGTACTTC,CASSLTDNQETQYF
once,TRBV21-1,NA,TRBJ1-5,TGTGCCAGCAGCAAAGGCCCCTCCAGTCAGGGCAATCAGCCCCAGCATTTT,CASSKGPSSQGNQPQHF
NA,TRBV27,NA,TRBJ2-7,NA,CASSLGTGPPGEQYF
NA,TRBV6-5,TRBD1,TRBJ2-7,TGTGCCAGCAGTTACTCGAGTCGGGACAGGCCCTACGAGCAGTACTTC,CASSYSSRDRPYEQYF
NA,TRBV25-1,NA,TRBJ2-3,TGTGCCAGCAGTGCGCTCCACTGGCCAGATACGCAGTATTTT,CASSALHWPDTQYF
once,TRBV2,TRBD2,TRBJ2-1,TGTGCCAGCAGTGAAGCTCGGACTAGCGGGAGGGCAAATGAGCAGTTCTTC,CASSEARTSGRANEQFF
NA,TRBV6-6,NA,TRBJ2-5,TGTGCCAGCAGTTACGAAACGGACAGCCAGGAGACCCAGTACTTC,CASSYETDSQETQYF
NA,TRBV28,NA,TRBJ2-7,TGTGCCAGCACTAACCGGGTCGTTGAGAACGAGCAGTACTTC,CASTNRVVENEQYF
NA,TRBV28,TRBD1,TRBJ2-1,TGTGCCAGCAGTTTTCGAGACAGGGGCGGCGATGAGCAGTTCTTC,CASSFRDRGGDEQFF
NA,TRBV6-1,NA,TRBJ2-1,TGTGCCAGCAGTGAAGGGGTGGGGGCCTACAATGAGCAGTTCTTC,CASSEGVGAYNEQFF
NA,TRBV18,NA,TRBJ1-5,TGTGCCAGCTCACCACTGCAAGGACAGAGCGGCCAGCCCCAGCATTTT,CASSPLQGQSGQPQHF
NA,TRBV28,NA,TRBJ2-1,TGTGCCAGCAGTTTACTCTCCAGGGGAAGCTCCTACAATGAGCAGTTCTTC,CASSLLSRGSSYNEQFF
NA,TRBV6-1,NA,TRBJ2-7,TGTGCCAGCAGACCGAGAGGGGCGAAAGGCGAGCAGTACTTC,CASRPRGAKGEQYF
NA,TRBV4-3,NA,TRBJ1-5,TGCGCCAGCAGCCAAGATTGGACAGACAATCAGCCCCAGCATTTT,CASSQDWTDNQPQHF
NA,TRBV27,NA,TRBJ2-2,TGTGCCAGCAGTTCCCCTTTCCGGGGCCGGAACACCGGGGAGCTGTTTTTT,CASSSPFRGRNTGELFF
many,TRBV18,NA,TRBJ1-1,TGTGCCAGCTCACCGGGTAAAACGACGAACACTGAAGCTTTCTTT,CASSPGKTTNTEAFF
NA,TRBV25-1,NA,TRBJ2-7,TGTGCCAGCAGAAAGACAGATGTAAACGAGCAGTACTTC,CASRKTDVNEQYF
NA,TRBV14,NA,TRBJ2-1,TGTGCCAGCAGCCGGGACGGCCTGGGGGGTGAGCAGTTCTTC,CASSRDGLGGEQFF
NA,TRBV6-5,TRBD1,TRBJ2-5,TGTGCCAGCAGTGCCAGGGGGCCCGAGACCCAGTACTTC,CASSARGPETQYF
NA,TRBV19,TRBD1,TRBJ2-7,TGTGCCAGTAGCCCGGGACAGGGGGGGTACGAGCAGTACTTC,CASSPGQGGYEQYF
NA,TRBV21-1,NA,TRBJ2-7,TGTGCCCGACTAAACAGGGGGCGTCACTACGAGCAGTACTTC,CARLNRGRHYEQYF
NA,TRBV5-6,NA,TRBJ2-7,TGTGCCAGCAGCTTGGATCTGGGGATCGGATCCTACGAGCAGTACTTC,CASSLDLGIGSYEQYF
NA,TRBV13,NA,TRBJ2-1,TGTGCCAGCAGTAGGGGAGCCTCCTACAATGAGCAGTTCTTC,CASSRGASYNEQFF
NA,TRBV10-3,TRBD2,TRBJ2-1,TGTGCCATCAGTGAGTCGTTTCGTCGCGGGAGTTTGCTGGAGCAGTTCTTC,CAISESFRRGSLLEQFF
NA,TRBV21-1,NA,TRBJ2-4,TGTGCCAGCAGCAAAGCGGAGGGCTTAGCCAAAAACATTCAGTACTTC,CASSKAEGLAKNIQYF